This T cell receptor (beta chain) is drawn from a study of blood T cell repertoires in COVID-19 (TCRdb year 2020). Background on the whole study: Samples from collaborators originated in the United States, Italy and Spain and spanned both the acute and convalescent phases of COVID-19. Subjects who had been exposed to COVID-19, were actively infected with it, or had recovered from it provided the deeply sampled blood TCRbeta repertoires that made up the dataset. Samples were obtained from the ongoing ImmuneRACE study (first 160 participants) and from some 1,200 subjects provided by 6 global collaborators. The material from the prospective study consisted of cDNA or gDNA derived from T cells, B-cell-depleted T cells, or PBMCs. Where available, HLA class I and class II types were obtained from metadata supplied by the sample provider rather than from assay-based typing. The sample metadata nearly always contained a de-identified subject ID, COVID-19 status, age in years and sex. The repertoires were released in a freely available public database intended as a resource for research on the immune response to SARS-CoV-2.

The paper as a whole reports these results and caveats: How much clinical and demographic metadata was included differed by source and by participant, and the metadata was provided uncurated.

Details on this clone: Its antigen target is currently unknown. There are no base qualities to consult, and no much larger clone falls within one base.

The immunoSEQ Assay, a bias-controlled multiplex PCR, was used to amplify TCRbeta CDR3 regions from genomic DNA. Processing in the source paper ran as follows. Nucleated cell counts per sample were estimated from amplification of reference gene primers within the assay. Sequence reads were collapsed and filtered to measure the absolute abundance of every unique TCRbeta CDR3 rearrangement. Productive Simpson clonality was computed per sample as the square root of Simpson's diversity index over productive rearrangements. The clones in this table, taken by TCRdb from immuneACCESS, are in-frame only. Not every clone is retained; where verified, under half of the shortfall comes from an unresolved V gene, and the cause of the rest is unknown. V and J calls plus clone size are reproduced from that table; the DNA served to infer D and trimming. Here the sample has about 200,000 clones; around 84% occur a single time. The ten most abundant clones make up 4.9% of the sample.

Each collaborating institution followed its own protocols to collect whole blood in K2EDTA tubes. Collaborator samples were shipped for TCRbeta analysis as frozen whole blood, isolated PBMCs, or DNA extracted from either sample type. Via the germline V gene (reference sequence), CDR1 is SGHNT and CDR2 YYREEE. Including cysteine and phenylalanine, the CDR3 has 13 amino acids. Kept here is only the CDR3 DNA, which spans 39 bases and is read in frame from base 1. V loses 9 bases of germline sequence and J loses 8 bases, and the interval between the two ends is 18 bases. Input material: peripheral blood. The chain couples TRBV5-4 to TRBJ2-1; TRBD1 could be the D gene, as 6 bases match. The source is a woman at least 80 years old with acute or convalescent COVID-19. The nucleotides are TGTGCCATTAAACCGGGACAAGCCGATGAGCAGTTCTTC. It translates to CAIKPGQADEQFF.